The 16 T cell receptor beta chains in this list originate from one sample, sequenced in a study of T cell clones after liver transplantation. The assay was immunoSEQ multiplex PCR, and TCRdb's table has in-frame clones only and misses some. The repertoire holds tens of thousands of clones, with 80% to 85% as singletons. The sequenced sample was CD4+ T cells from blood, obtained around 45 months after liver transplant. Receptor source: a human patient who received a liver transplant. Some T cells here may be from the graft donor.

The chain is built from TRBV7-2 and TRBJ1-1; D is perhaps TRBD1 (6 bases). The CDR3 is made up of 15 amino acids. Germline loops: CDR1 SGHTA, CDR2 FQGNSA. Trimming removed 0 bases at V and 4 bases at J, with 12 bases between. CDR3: CASSLARGGITEAFF. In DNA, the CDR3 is TGTGCCAGCAGCTTAGCCCGAGGGGGGATCACTGAAGCTTTCTTT.

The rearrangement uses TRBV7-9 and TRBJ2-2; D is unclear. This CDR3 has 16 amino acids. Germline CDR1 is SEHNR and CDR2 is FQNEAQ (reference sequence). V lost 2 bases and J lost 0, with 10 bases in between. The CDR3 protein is CASSLRGNPNTGELFF. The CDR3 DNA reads TGTGCCAGCAGCTTACGTGGCAACCCGAACACCGGGGAGCTGTTTTTT.

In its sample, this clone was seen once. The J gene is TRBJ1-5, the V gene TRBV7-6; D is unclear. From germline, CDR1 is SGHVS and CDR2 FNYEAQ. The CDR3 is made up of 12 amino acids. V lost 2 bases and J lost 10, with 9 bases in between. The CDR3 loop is CASSLPSGPQHF. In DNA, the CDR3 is TGTGCCAGCAGCTTACCTTCGGGACCCCAGCATTTT.

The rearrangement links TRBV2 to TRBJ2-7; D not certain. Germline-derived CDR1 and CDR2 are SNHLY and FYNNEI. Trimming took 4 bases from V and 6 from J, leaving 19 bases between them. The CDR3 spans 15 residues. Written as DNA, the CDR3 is TGTGCCAGCAGTGTCGATCAGGTACCTACTCTCGAGCAGTACTTC. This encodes CASSVDQVPTLEQYF.

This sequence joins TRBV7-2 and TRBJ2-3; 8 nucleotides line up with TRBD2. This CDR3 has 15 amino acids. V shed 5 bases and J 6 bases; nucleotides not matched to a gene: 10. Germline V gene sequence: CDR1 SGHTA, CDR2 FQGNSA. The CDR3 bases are TGTGCCAGCAGCCCAGGACTAGCTAAGGGGGATACGCAGTATTTT. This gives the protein CASSPGLAKGDTQYF.

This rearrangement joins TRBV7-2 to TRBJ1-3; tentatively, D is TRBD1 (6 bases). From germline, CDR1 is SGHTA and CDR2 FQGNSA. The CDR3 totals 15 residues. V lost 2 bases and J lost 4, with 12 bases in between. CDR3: CASSLNTGSGNTIYF. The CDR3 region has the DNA TGTGCCAGCAGCTTAAATACAGGGTCGGGAAACACCATATATTTT.

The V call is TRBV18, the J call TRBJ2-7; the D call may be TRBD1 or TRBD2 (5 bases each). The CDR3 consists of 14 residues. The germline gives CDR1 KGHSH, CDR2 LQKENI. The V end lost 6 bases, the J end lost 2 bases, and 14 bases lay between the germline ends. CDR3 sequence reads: CASSPGRLAYEQYF. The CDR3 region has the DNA TGTGCCAGCTCCCCGGGACGGTTGGCCTACGAGCAGTACTTC. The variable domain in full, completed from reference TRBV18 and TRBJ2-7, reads NAGVMQNPRHLVRRRGQEARLRCSPMKGHSHVYWYRQLPEEGLKFMVYLQKENIIDESGMPKERFSAEFPKEGPSILRIQQVVRGDSAAYFCASSPGRLAYEQYFGPGTRLTVT.

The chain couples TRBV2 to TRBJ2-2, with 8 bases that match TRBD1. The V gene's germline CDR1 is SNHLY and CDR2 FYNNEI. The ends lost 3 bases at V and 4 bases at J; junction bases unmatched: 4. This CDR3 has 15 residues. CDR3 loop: CASSEDRAGTGELFF. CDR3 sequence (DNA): TGTGCCAGCAGTGAGGACAGGGCGGGCACCGGGGAGCTGTTTTTT. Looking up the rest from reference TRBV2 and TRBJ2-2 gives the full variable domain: EPEVTQTPSHQVTQMGQEVILRCVPISNHLYFYWYRQILGQKVEFLVSFYNNEISEKSEIFDDQFSVERPDGSNFTLKIRSTKLEDSAMYFCASSEDRAGTGELFFGEGSRLTVL.

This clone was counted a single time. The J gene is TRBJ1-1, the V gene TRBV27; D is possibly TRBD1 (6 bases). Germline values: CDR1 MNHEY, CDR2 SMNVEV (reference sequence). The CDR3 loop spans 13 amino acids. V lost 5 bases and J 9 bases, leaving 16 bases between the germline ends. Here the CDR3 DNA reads TGTGCCAGCAGTAGACACAGGGAGATAAAAGCTTTCTTT. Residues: CASSRHREIKAFF.

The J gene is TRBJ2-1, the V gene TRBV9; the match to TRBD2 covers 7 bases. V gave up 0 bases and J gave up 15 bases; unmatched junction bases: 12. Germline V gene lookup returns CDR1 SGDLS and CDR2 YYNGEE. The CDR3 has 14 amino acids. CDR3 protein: CASSVEPTGLVLFF. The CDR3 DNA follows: TGTGCCAGCAGCGTAGAGCCCACCGGACTAGTGCTGTTCTTC.

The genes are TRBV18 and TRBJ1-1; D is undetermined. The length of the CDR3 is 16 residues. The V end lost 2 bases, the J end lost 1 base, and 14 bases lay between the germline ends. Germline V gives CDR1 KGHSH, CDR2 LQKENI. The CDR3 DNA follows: TGTGCCAGCTCACCAATAGGGCCCGACGGGAACACTGAAGCTTTCTTT. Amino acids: CASSPIGPDGNTEAFF.

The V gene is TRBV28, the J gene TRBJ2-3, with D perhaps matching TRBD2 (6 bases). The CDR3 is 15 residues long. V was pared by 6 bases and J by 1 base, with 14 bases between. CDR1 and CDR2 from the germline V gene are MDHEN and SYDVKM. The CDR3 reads CASRSHSGGTDTQYF. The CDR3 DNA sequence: TGTGCCAGCAGGTCCCATAGCGGAGGCACAGATACGCAGTATTTT.

CDR3 region: CASSLVSGRSYEQFF. The DNA of the CDR3 is TGTGCCAGCAGCTTAGTTAGCGGGAGGTCGTATGAGCAGTTCTTC. The rearrangement links TRBV11-2 to TRBJ2-1; TRBD2 matches at 10 bases. J gave up 8 bases and V 1 base, and 5 bases lay outside the gene matches. The germline CDR1 and CDR2 sequences are SGHAT and FQNNGV. This CDR3 comprises 15 residues.

The CDR3 coding sequence is TGCAGCGTTGAAGGGACAGGAACCTACGAGCAGTACTTC. This codes for CSVEGTGTYEQYF. This chain connects TRBV29-1 to TRBJ2-7; 7 bases map to TRBD1. The CDR3 runs to 13 residues. Germline trimming cut 1 base from V and 2 bases from J; bases unmatched to any gene: 2. Germline V CDR1 and CDR2: SQVTM, ANQGSEA.

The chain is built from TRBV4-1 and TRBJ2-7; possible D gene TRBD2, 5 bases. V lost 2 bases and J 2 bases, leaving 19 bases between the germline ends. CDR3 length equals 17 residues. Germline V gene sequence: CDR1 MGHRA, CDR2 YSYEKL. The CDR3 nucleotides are TGCGCCAGCAGCCAACTCCTCGGGGTAATCACCACCTACGAGCAGTACTTC. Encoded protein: CASSQLLGVITTYEQYF.

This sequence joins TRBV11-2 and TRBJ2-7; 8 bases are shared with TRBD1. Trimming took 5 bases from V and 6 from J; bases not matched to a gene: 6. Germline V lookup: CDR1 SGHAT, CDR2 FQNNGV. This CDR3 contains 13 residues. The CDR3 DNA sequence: TGTGCCAGCAGCGGACAGGGTGAAGGCGAGCAGTACTTC. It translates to CASSGQGEGEQYF.